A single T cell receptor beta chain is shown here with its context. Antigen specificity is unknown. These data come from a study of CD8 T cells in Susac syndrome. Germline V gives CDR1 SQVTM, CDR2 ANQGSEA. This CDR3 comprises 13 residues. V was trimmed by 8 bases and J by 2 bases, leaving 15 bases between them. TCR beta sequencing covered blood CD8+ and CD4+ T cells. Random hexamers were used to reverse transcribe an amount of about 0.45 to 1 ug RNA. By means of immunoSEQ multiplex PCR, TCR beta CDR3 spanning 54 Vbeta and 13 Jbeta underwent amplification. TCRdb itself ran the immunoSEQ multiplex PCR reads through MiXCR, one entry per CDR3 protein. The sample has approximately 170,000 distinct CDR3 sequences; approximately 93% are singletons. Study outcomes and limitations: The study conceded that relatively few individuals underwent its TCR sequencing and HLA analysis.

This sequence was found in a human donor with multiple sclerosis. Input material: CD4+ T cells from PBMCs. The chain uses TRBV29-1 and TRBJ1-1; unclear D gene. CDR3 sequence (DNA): TGCAGCTCAACTCGGACGGAAAACACTGAAGCTTTCTTT. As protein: CSSTRTENTEAFF. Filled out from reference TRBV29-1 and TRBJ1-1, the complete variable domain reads SAVISQKPSRDICQRGTSLTIQCQVDSQVTMMFWYRQQPGQSLTLIATANQGSEATYESGFVIDKFPISRPNLTFSTLTVSNMSPEDSSIYLCSSTRTENTEAFFGQGTRLTVV.